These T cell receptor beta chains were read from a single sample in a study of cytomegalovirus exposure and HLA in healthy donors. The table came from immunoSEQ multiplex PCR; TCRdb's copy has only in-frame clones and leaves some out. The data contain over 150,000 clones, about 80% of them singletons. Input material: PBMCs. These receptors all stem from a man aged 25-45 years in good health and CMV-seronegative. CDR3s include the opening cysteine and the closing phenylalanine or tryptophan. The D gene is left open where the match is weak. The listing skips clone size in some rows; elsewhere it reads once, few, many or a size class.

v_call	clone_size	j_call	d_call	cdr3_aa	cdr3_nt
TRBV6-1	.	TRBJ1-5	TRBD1	CASTWDRGGNQPQHF	TGTGCCAGCACCTGGGACAGGGGAGGCAATCAGCCCCAGCATTTT
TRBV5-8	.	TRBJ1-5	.	CASSSRVRGNQPQHF	TGTGCCAGCAGCTCTCGGGTACGAGGCAATCAGCCCCAGCATTTT
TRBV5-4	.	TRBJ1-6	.	CASSLGTWNSPLHF	TGTGCCAGCAGCTTGGGGACATGGAATTCACCCCTCCACTTT
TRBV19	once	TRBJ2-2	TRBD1	CASSPGQGAWAGELFF	TGTGCCAGTAGCCCCGGGCAGGGGGCCTGGGCCGGGGAGCTGTTTTTT
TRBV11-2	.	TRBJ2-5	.	CASSLVGTQQVKTQYF	TGTGCCAGCAGCCTCGTGGGGACACAGCAAGTCAAGACCCAGTACTTC
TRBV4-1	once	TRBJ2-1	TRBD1	CASSPLGRGRINEQFF	TGCGCCAGCAGCCCGTTAGGCAGGGGGCGCATCAATGAGCAGTTCTTC
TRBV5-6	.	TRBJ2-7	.	CASSLGTVPSYGQYF	TGTGCCAGCAGCTTGGGGACAGTTCCGTCCTACGGGCAGTACTTC
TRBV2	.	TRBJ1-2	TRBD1	CASRGVDRTYGYTF	TGTGCCAGCAGGGGGGTGGACAGGACATATGGCTACACCTTC
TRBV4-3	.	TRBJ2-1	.	CASSQDAVSRLNNEQFF	TGCGCCAGCAGCCAAGATGCGGTTTCTAGACTAAACAATGAGCAGTTCTTC
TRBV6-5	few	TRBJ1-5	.	CASRPGGGQPQHF	TGTGCCAGCAGACCTGGGGGGGGTCAGCCCCAGCATTTT
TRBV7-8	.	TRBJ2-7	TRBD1	CASSLGTGHEQYF	TGTGCCAGCAGCTTGGGGACAGGCCACGAGCAGTACTTC
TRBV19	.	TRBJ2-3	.	CASSMAQKTDTQYF	TGTGCCAGTAGTATGGCCCAAAAGACAGATACGCAGTATTTT
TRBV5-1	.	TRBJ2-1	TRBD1	CASSTLPGTGYNEQFF	TGCGCCAGCAGCACCCTTCCCGGGACAGGATACAATGAGCAGTTCTTC
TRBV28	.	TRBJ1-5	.	CASSFRGAGVSGNQPQHF	TGTGCCAGCAGTTTTCGGGGGGCAGGAGTGTCTGGTAATCAGCCCCAGCATTTT
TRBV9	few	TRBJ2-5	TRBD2	CASSVGLEETQYF	TGTGCCAGCAGCGTCGGACTAGAGGAGACCCAGTACTTC
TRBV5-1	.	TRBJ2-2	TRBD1	CASFRQGSDTGELFF	TGCGCCAGCTTCCGACAGGGATCGGACACCGGGGAGCTGTTTTTT
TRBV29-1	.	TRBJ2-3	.	CSVARGRRDTQYF	TGCAGCGTTGCAAGGGGAAGGCGCGATACGCAGTATTTT
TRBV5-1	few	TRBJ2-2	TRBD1	CASSLDRGMSGELFF	TGCGCCAGCAGCTTGGACAGGGGAATGTCCGGGGAGCTGTTTTTT
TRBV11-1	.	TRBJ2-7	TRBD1	CASSSDRGLEGEQYF	TGTGCCAGCAGCTCAGACAGGGGGCTGGAGGGAGAGCAGTACTTC
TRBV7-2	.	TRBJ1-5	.	CASSFRFHQPQRF	TGTGCCAGCAGCTTTAGGTTTCATCAGCCCCAGCGTTTT
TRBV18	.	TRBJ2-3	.	CASSFDLGGTDTQYF	TGTGCCAGCTCCTTCGACCTGGGGGGAACAGATACGCAGTATTTT
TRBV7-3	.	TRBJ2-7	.	CASSLAGAGEQYF	TGTGCCAGCAGCTTAGCGGGTGCGGGCGAGCAGTACTTC
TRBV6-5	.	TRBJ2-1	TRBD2	CASRKGIAGEAEQFF	TGTGCCAGCAGGAAGGGGATAGCGGGAGAGGCTGAGCAGTTCTTC
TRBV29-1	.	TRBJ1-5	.	CSVGSGRGGPQHF	TGCAGCGTGGGGAGCGGCCGGGGAGGGCCCCAGCATTTT
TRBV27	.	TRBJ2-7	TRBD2	CASSLNPYSSGVYEQYF	TGTGCCAGCAGTTTAAACCCCTACTCTAGCGGGGTCTACGAGCAGTACTTC
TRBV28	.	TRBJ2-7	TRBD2	CASRPGGPSYEQYF	TGTGCCAGCAGGCCGGGGGGGCCCTCCTACGAGCAGTACTTC
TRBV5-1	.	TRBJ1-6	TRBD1	CASSPGQDYSPLHF	TGCGCCAGCAGCCCCGGACAGGACTATTCACCCCTCCACTTT
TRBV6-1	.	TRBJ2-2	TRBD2	CASLAGRGTGELFF	TGTGCCAGTCTAGCGGGGAGAGGGACCGGGGAGCTGTTTTTT
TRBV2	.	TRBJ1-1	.	CASSVRQGNTEAFF	TGTGCCAGCAGTGTTAGGCAGGGGAACACTGAAGCTTTCTTT
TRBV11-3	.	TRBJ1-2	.	CASSFGTYAGYTF	TGTGCCAGCAGCTTCGGGACATATGCTGGCTACACCTTC
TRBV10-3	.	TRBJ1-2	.	CAISDKDKDPLIYGYTF	TGTGCCATCAGTGATAAGGACAAGGATCCGCTGATCTATGGCTACACCTTC
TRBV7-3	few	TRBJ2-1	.	CASSSTGNEQFF	TGTGCCAGCAGCTCAACCGGTAATGAGCAGTTCTTC
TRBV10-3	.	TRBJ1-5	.	CAISEIDGQPQHF	TGTGCCATCAGTGAGATAGACGGGCAGCCCCAGCATTTT
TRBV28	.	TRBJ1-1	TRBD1	CASSFWDGTGGWGTEAFF	TGTGCCAGCAGTTTTTGGGATGGGACAGGGGGCTGGGGCACTGAAGCTTTCTTT
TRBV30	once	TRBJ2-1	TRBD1	CAWSVPRGQGAYNEQFF	TGTGCCTGGAGTGTACCAAGGGGACAGGGGGCCTACAATGAGCAGTTCTTC
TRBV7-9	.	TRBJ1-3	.	CASSLGPPGPGNTIYF	TGTGCCAGCAGCTTAGGCCCCCCAGGGCCTGGAAACACCATATATTTT
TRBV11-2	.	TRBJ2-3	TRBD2	CASSPRLAGSTDTQYF	TGTGCCAGCAGCCCGCGACTAGCGGGAAGCACAGATACGCAGTATTTT
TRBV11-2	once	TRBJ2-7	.	CASSLERRVKNDEQYF	TGTGCCAGCAGCTTAGAGCGCAGGGTAAAGAACGACGAGCAGTACTTC
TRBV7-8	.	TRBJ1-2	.	CASSFTGTYPRYTF	TGTGCCAGCAGCTTCACGGGGACTTATCCCCGCTACACCTTC
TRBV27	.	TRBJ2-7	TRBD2	CASTGLAGERTYEQYF	TGTGCCAGCACAGGACTAGCGGGAGAACGGACCTACGAGCAGTACTTC
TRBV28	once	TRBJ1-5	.	CASSLVGGNQPQHF	TGTGCCAGCAGTTTAGTTGGAGGGAATCAGCCCCAGCATTTT
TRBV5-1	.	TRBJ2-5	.	CASSLSLSGEQYF	TGCGCCAGCAGCTTGAGCCTAAGCGGTGAGCAGTACTTC
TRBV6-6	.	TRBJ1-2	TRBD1	CASQRQGVSGYTF	TGTGCCTCTCAGCGACAGGGGGTATCTGGCTACACCTTC
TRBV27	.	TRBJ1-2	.	CASSLVGSRGNYGYTF	TGTGCCAGCAGTTTAGTCGGGTCTCGGGGGAACTATGGCTACACCTTC
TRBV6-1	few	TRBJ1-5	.	CASHSGTSNQPQHF	TGTGCCAGCCACAGCGGAACTAGCAATCAGCCCCAGCATTTT
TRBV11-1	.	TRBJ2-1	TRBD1	CASSLYTGGGNEQFF	TGTGCCAGCAGCTTATACACAGGGGGCGGGAATGAGCAGTTCTTC
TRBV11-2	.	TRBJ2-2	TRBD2	CASSFGFGTSGGTGELFF	TGTGCCAGCAGCTTCGGGTTTGGGACTAGCGGTGGCACCGGGGAGCTGTTTTTT
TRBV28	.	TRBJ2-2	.	CASSLGLIGELFF	TGTGCCAGCAGTTTAGGGCTGATCGGGGAGCTGTTTTTT
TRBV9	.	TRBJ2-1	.	CASSVGDWGEQFF	TGTGCCAGCAGCGTCGGGGACTGGGGTGAGCAGTTCTTC
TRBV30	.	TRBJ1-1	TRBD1	CAYYQGARGFF	TGTGCCTATTACCAGGGGGCGCGTGGCTTCTTT
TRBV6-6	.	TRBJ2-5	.	CASSYPEREETQYF	TGTGCCAGCAGTTACCCTGAACGGGAAGAGACCCAGTACTTC
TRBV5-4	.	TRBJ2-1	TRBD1	CASSRGQNNEQFF	TGTGCCAGCAGCCGGGGACAGAACAATGAGCAGTTCTTC
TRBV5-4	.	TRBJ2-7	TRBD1	CASSLTTGSYEQYF	TGTGCCAGCAGCTTGACGACAGGGTCCTACGAGCAGTACTTC
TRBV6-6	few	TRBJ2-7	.	CASTPGGGAYEQYF	TGTGCCAGCACCCCAGGAGGGGGGGCGTACGAGCAGTACTTC
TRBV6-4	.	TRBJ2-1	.	CASSVEDSSYNEQFF	TGTGCCAGCAGTGTGGAGGACAGTAGCTACAATGAGCAGTTCTTC
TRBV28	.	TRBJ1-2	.	CASSLKSYGYTF	TGTGCCAGCAGTCTTAAGAGTTATGGCTACACCTTC
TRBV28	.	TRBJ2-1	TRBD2	CASSSAGVRAYNEQFF	TGTGCCAGCAGTTCAGCGGGAGTCCGTGCCTACAATGAGCAGTTCTTC